The clone carrying this T cell receptor delta chain is large by share. This sample stems from a study of gamma-delta chains in newborns, infants, children. Study details: Microbial exposure reportedly drives polyclonal innate γδ T cell expansion after birth.

TCRdb reapplied CATT to the reads. The table lists over 2,000 delta-chain clones, roughly 9.6% of them singletons. The V gene's germline CDR1 is GEAIGNYY and CDR2 EKD. The trim removed 3 bases at V and 0 bases at J, leaving 9 bases unmatched. The CDR3 is 17 amino acids. The sample was blood. The TCR sequence derives from a child who was a newborn, infant or young child, either healthy, febrile or measles-vaccinated (not recorded which). The rearrangement uses TRDV2 and TRDJ2; 7 bases are a match to TRDD3. The DNA for the CDR3 is TGTGCCTGTGACGCTCTGGGGGCCGCAGCTTTGACAGCACAACTCTTCTTT. It is translated as CACDALGAAALTAQLFF.